This entry describes one T cell receptor (beta chain). The sample comes from a study of blood T cell repertoires in COVID-19. Original handling: Reference gene primer amplification in the assay estimated nucleated cell counts. Assay: immunoSEQ multiplex PCR; the TCRdb copy retains only in-frame clones and omits some. The V and J calls and clone size are taken from that table; D and trimming were inferred from the DNA. The sample shows about 64,000 clones, roughly 76% of them seen only once. The CDR3 consists of 15 residues. Looked up from germline, CDR1 is SGHRS and CDR2 is YFSETQ. V trimming: 4 bases; J trimming: 6 bases; junction bases outside the gene matches: 10.

The TCR sequence derives from a human donor in a cohort sampled during active COVID-19. Sequenced: peripheral blood. The chain combines TRBV5-1 with TRBJ2-7; TRBD1 aligns across 10 bases. The CDR3 sequence is CASSEDRGYLGEQYF. The CDR3 nucleotides are TGCGCCAGCAGCGAGGACAGGGGGTATCTCGGCGAGCAGTACTTC.